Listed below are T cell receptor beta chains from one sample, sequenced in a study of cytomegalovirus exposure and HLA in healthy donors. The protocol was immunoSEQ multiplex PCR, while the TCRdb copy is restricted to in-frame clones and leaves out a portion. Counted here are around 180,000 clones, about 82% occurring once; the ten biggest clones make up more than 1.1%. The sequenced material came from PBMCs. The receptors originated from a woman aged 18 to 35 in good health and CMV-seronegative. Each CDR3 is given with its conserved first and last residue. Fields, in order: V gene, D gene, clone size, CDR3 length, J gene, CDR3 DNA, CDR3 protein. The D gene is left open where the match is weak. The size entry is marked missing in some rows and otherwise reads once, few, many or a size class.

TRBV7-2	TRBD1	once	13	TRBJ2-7	TGTGCCAGCAGCTTACCGGGACAGGGGGTTTCGTACTTC	CASSLPGQGVSYF
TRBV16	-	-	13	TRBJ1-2	TGTGCCAGCAGCCAATCGCGGGGGCACAGCTACACCTTC	CASSQSRGHSYTF
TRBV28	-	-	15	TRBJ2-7	TGTGCCAGCAGTTTAGCCGTACAGGGTACCTACGAGCAGTACTTC	CASSLAVQGTYEQYF
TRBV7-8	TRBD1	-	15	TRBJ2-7	TGTGCCAGCAGCTTAGACAGGGGGTTTACCTACGAGCAGTACTTC	CASSLDRGFTYEQYF
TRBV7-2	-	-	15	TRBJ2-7	TGTGCCAGCAGCTTAGGGGCGGGGCGAACCTACGAGCAGTACTTC	CASSLGAGRTYEQYF
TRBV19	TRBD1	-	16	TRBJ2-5	TGTGCCAGTAGTTCCCCCGGGACAGGGGTTGGGGAGACCCAGTACTTC	CASSSPGTGVGETQYF
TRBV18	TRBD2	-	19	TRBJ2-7	TGTGCCAGCTCACCATCGTTAAGACTAGCGGGAGATCTTATCTACGAGCAGTACTTC	CASSPSLRLAGDLIYEQYF
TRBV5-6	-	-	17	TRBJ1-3	TGTGCCAGCAGCTTGCGGGTCAGACTATACTCTGGAAACACCATATATTTT	CASSLRVRLYSGNTIYF
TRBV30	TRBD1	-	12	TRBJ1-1	TGTGCGTTCAGGGTCCAGACAGGGAAGGATTTCTTT	CAFRVQTGKDFF
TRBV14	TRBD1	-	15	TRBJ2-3	TGTGCCAGCAGCTTTCACAGGGGGAGCACAGATACGCAGTATTTT	CASSFHRGSTDTQYF
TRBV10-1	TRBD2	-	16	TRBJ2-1	TGCGCCAGCAGCCCCGGGCTAGCGGCTTCCTACAATGAGCAGTTCTTC	CASSPGLAASYNEQFF
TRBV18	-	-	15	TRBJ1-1	TGTGCCAGCTCCCACTCCCCTGGGGGGAGCACTGAAGCTTTCTTT	CASSHSPGGSTEAFF
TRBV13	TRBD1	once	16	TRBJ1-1	TGTGCCAGCAGCTATCTAAACACCGGGACAGGGGGCTTTGCTTTCTTT	CASSYLNTGTGGFAFF
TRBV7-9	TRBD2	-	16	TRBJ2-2	TGTGCCAGCTTAAACCAGCGGGGGGCGTCCACCGGGGAGCTGTTTTTT	CASLNQRGASTGELFF
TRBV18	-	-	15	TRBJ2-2	TGTGCCAGCTCACCAGAAACAGGCTGGACCGGGGAGCTGTTTTTT	CASSPETGWTGELFF
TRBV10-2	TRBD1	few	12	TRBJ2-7	TGCGCCAGTAGACAGGGGGCCTACGAGCAGTACTTC	CASRQGAYEQYF
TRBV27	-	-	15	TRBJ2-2	TGTGCCAGCAGTCCTACGATGCCCGACACCGGGGAGCTGTTTTTT	CASSPTMPDTGELFF
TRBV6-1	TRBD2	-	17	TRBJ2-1	TGTGCCAGCAGTGAAAACTCCCTAGCGGGATGGGTCAATGAGCAGTTCTTC	CASSENSLAGWVNEQFF
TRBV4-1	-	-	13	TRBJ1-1	TGCGCCAGCATGCGGCAGCTAAGAGATGAAGCTTTCTTT	CASMRQLRDEAFF
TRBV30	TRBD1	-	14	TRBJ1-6	TGTGCCTGGAGTGGCGGGACAGCCAATTCACCCCTCCACTTT	CAWSGGTANSPLHF
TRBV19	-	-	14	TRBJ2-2	TGTGCCAGTAGTTGGACACCGAACACCGGGGAGCTGTTTTTT	CASSWTPNTGELFF
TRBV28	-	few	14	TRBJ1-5	TGTGCCAGCAGTTCTGGGCATAGCAATCAGCCCCAGCATTTT	CASSSGHSNQPQHF
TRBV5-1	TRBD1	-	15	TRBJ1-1	TGCGCCAGCAGCATCAACGGAGGGGGCAACACTGAAGCTTTCTTT	CASSINGGGNTEAFF
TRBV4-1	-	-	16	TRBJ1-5	TGCGCCAGCAGCCAAGCAGGAGGTGATAGCAATCAGCCCCAGCATTTT	CASSQAGGDSNQPQHF
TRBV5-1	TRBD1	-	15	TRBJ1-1	TGCGCCAGCAGCGGAGGGACAGGGGTTTCCCCTGAAGCTTTCTTT	CASSGGTGVSPEAFF
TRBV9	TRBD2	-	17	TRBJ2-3	TGTGCCAGCAGCGTAGAAGGGGGACTAGGAGGGACAGATACGCAGTATTTT	CASSVEGGLGGTDTQYF
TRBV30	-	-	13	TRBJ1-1	TGTGCCTGGAGTGTGCGGGGAATCCCTGAAGCTTTCTTT	CAWSVRGIPEAFF
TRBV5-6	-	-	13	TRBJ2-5	TGTGCCAGCAGCTCCGGGGTACGAGAGACCCAGTACTTC	CASSSGVRETQYF
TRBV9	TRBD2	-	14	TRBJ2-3	TGTGCCAGCACTAGCGGGGGAAGCACAGATACGCAGTATTTT	CASTSGGSTDTQYF
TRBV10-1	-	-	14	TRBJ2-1	TGCGCCAGCAGTGAGCTCCGGGAAGACAATGAGCAGTTCTTC	CASSELREDNEQFF
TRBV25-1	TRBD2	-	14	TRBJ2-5	TGTGCCAGCAGCTCCTCGGGCGGGAGCGAGACCCAGTACTTC	CASSSSGGSETQYF
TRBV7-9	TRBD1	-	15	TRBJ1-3	TGTGCCAGCAGCCCACAGGGGACCTCAGGAAACACCATATATTTT	CASSPQGTSGNTIYF
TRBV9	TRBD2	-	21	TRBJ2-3	TGTGCCAGCAGCGTACACCACATGGCGGGGGGGCCTAGGAGAAGCACAGATACGCAGTATTTT	CASSVHHMAGGPRRSTDTQYF
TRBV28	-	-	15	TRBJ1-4	TGTGCCAGCAGACTTAATCCGGGAAAGGGTGAAAAACTGTTTTTT	CASRLNPGKGEKLFF
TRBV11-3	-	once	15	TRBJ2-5	TGTGCCAGCAGCTTAGATTCGCGAGGGGGAGAGACCCAGTACTTC	CASSLDSRGGETQYF
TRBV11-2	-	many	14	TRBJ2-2	TGTGCCAGCAGCTCCGTAACGAGGACCGGGGAGCTGTTTTTT	CASSSVTRTGELFF
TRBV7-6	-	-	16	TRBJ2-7	TGTGCCAGCAGCTTACTTGGGGACATGGGGAATAGTGAGCAGTACTTC	CASSLLGDMGNSEQYF